This note documents a single TCR beta chain sequence. The sample comes from a study of blood T cell repertoires in COVID-19. Turning to the study itself: The cDNA or gDNA used as material had been derived from T cells, B-cell-depleted T cells, or PBMCs.

After removal of 4 bases from V and 0 bases from J, the junction contained 6 bases not matched to a gene. This CDR3 spans 17 amino acids. CDR1 and CDR2 from the germline V gene are LGHDT and YNNKEL (reference sequence). Original methodology: For nucleated cells, counts were estimated from reference gene primer amplification. The method was immunoSEQ multiplex PCR; TCRdb's version includes in-frame clones alone and lacks a portion of them. V and J calls and clone size are as listed in that table; D and trimming were resolved from the DNA. The table lists more than 200,000 clones, around 90% of them singletons.

Sequencing input: PBMCs or T cells enriched from blood (not recorded which). This chain connects TRBV3-1 (or the pseudogene TRBV3-2) to TRBJ1-4; 9 bases are a match to TRBD1. The receptor comes from a woman aged 25 to 45 with acute COVID-19. CDR3 protein: CASSRGQGVATNEKLFF. DNA of the CDR3: TGTGCCAGCAGCCGGGGACAGGGAGTCGCAACTAATGAAAAACTGTTTTTT.